The following is a T cell receptor beta chain sequence with its context. The data were obtained in a study of OX40 agonist ivuxolimab in advanced cancers. Here immunoSEQ multiplex PCR was the method, and the copy in TCRdb shows in-frame clones only, minus some. The sample has under 25,000 clones, 80% to 90% seen once. With V trimmed by 5 bases and J by 1 base, 6 bases remained unmatched. Germline values: CDR1 SEHNR, CDR2 FQNEAQ (reference sequence). The CDR3 has 16 residues. The source was CD4+ or CD8+ T cells sorted from blood, collected in a trial of the OX40 agonist ivuxolimab. This chain joins TRBV7-9 and TRBJ2-1; TRBD1 matches 9 bases. This TCR came from an adult with an advanced solid tumor such as melanoma, head and neck, liver or kidney cancer. This CDR3 is CASSTLGTGSYNEQFF. The CDR3 bases are TGTGCCAGCAGCACACTTGGGACAGGGTCCTACAATGAGCAGTTCTTC.